The rows below give T cell receptor beta chains drawn from one sample of a study of technical replicates of blood from several donors. Measured with immunoSEQ multiplex PCR; TCRdb has only the in-frame clones, and not every one. The sample records approximately 89,000 clones, approximately 94% being singletons. The specimen sequenced was T cells isolated from PBMCs. The receptors shown here come from a human donor in good health. Both conserved end residues are part of each CDR3. Fields, in order: D gene, clone size, J gene, V gene, CDR3 protein, CDR3 DNA. A D gene is named only where the DNA matches it firmly. Clone size is given for some rows only: seen once, a few or many times, or a class if the clone is expanded.

>-|-|TRBJ2-1|TRBV5-1
CASSFTGREQFF
TGCGCCAGCAGCTTTACAGGAAGGGAGCAGTTCTTC
>-|-|TRBJ1-5|TRBV28
CATVGGGERLVQPQHF
TGTGCCACCGTTGGAGGGGGGGAAAGACTGGTCCAGCCCCAGCATTTT
>-|-|TRBJ1-5|TRBV19
CASRFGGNNQPQHF
TGTGCCAGTAGGTTTGGAGGGAACAATCAGCCCCAGCATTTT
>-|-|TRBJ2-5|TRBV28
CASSLIDEEETQYF
TGTGCCAGCAGTTTAATTGACGAGGAGGAGACCCAGTACTTC
>-|-|TRBJ2-7|TRBV11-2
CASSHSYWGESYEQYF
TGTGCCAGCAGCCATTCCTATTGGGGCGAATCCTACGAGCAGTACTTC
>-|once|TRBJ2-3|TRBV5-4
CASSTDFSTDTQYF
TGTGCCAGCAGCACGGACTTTAGCACAGATACGCAGTATTTT
>-|-|TRBJ1-4|TRBV25-1
CASTRREEKLFF
TGTGCCAGCACTCGGCGGGAGGAAAAACTGTTTTTT
>-|-|TRBJ2-6|TRBV7-9
CASSPRQGAGANVLTF
TGTGCCAGCAGCCCCCGTCAGGGCGCTGGGGCCAACGTCCTGACTTTC
>-|-|TRBJ2-7|TRBV10-3
CAISELQVISLYEQYF
TGTGCCATCAGTGAGTTACAGGTTATATCCCTCTACGAGCAGTACTTC
>-|-|TRBJ2-7|TRBV28
CASSSREASPLPLSYEQYF
TGTGCCAGCAGTTCCCGAGAGGCTTCCCCCCTTCCTCTATCCTACGAGCAGTACTTC
>-|-|TRBJ2-7|TRBV5-1
CASSLASGEVYEQYF
TGCGCCAGCAGCTTGGCCTCAGGGGAAGTCTACGAGCAGTACTTC
>TRBD1|-|TRBJ1-5|TRBV19
CASNRLWTGLINQPQHF
TGTGCCAGTAATCGATTATGGACAGGGTTGATTAATCAGCCCCAGCATTTT
>TRBD2|-|TRBJ2-7|TRBV6-5
CASSYGDSGSYEQYF
TGTGCCAGCAGTTACGGTGATAGCGGGAGCTACGAGCAGTACTTC
>TRBD1|-|TRBJ2-3|TRBV7-9
CASSLVVGGDTQYF
TGTGCCAGCAGCTTAGTAGTAGGGGGCGATACGCAGTATTTT
>-|-|TRBJ2-1|TRBV6-5
CAVSYHSSYNEQFF
TGTGCCGTCTCCTACCATAGCTCCTACAATGAGCAGTTCTTC
>TRBD1|-|TRBJ1-1|TRBV5-1
CASSLGQGEAFF
TGCGCCAGCAGCTTAGGACAGGGTGAAGCTTTCTTT
>-|-|TRBJ1-2|TRBV5-1
CASSPLSNYGYTF
TGCGCCAGCAGCCCCCTTTCTAACTATGGCTACACCTTC
>-|-|TRBJ1-5|TRBV18
CASSWASNQPQHF
TGTGCCAGCTCATGGGCTAGCAATCAGCCCCAGCATTTT
>TRBD1|-|TRBJ1-1|TRBV7-8
CASSLPTGSTEAFF
TGTGCCAGCAGCTTACCGACAGGGAGCACTGAAGCTTTCTTT
>-|-|TRBJ2-3|TRBV21-1
CASSTRTSTDTQYF
TGTGCCAGCAGCACAAGGACTAGCACAGATACGCAGTATTTT
>-|-|TRBJ2-5|TRBV6-6
CASSYSAGRLETQYF
TGTGCCAGCAGTTATAGTGCAGGGAGGCTGGAGACCCAGTACTTC
>-|-|TRBJ1-1|TRBV5-6
CASSSLGQVNMNTEAFF
TGTGCCAGCAGCTCGTTAGGACAAGTCAACATGAACACTGAAGCTTTCTTT
>-|-|TRBJ1-1|TRBV20-1
CSARDPVEAFF
TGCAGTGCTAGAGATCCCGTTGAAGCTTTCTTT
>-|once|TRBJ2-5|TRBV6-1
CASSEMGGQETQYF
TGTGCCAGCAGTGAGATGGGGGGCCAAGAGACCCAGTACTTC
>-|-|TRBJ1-1|TRBV12-5
CASGPTGNTEAFF
TGTGCTAGTGGTCCGACAGGGAACACTGAAGCTTTCTTT
>TRBD2|-|TRBJ2-1|TRBV4-1
CASSQGRASGGLRNEQFF
TGCGCCAGCAGCCAAGGGAGAGCTAGCGGGGGGTTACGCAATGAGCAGTTCTTC
>-|-|TRBJ2-5|TRBV4-1
CASSQAGTFEETQYF
TGCGCCAGCAGCCAAGCGGGGACATTTGAAGAGACCCAGTACTTC
>TRBD1|-|TRBJ2-5|TRBV27
CASSLTPGQGSGETQYF
TGTGCCAGCAGTTTGACCCCGGGACAGGGGTCTGGAGAGACCCAGTACTTC
>-|once|TRBJ2-1|TRBV19
CASSPAGLINEQFF
TGTGCCAGTAGTCCCGCGGGGCTAATCAATGAGCAGTTCTTC
>-|-|TRBJ2-7|TRBV2
CASTSSYEQYF
TGTGCCAGCACGTCGAGCTACGAGCAGTACTTC
>-|-|TRBJ1-2|TRBV28
CASSPQGHDHLANYGYTF
TGTGCCAGCAGTCCACAGGGCCACGACCACTTAGCTAACTATGGCTACACCTTC
>TRBD1|-|TRBJ1-2|TRBV2
CASRTGPAGYTF
TGTGCCAGCAGGACAGGGCCGGCTGGCTACACCTTC
>-|-|TRBJ1-2|TRBV6-6
CASSYEGSGGGYTF
TGTGCCAGCAGTTACGAAGGTTCGGGAGGTGGCTACACCTTC
>TRBD2|-|TRBJ2-1|TRBV6-5
CASSYSAGLARNEQFF
TGTGCCAGCAGTTACTCGGCGGGACTAGCGCGCAATGAGCAGTTCTTC
>-|once|TRBJ2-2|TRBV9
CASSAPGDTHRELFF
TGTGCCAGCAGCGCCCCAGGGGATACCCACCGGGAGCTGTTTTTT
>TRBD2|-|TRBJ2-1|TRBV5-1
CASSRLAGGLYNEQFF
TGCGCCAGCAGCCGACTAGCGGGGGGGCTCTACAATGAGCAGTTCTTC
>TRBD1|-|TRBJ2-7|TRBV7-9
CASSQGQGHEQYF
TGTGCCAGCAGCCAGGGACAGGGCCACGAGCAGTACTTC
>-|-|TRBJ2-2|TRBV5-6
CASSFITGELFF
TGTGCCAGCAGCTTCATCACCGGGGAGCTGTTTTTT
>-|-|TRBJ2-7|TRBV29-1
CSVWLALGEQYF
TGCAGCGTTTGGCTGGCCCTAGGAGAGCAGTACTTC
>-|-|TRBJ2-2|TRBV7-3
CASNSNTGELFF
TGTGCCAGCAACAGTAACACCGGGGAGCTGTTTTTT
>-|-|TRBJ2-1|TRBV10-3
CAISVPGNGINEQFF
TGTGCCATCAGTGTACCAGGGAACGGAATCAATGAGCAGTTCTTC
>TRBD2|-|TRBJ2-7|TRBV6-5
CASSASGRAFEQYF
TGTGCCAGCTCCGCTAGCGGGAGGGCCTTCGAGCAGTACTTC
>TRBD2|once|TRBJ2-3|TRBV2
CASVGLAGVGADTQYF
TGTGCCAGCGTGGGACTAGCGGGAGTAGGGGCAGATACGCAGTATTTT
>-|-|TRBJ1-2|TRBV11-2
CASSLGDFTGYTF
TGTGCCAGCAGCTTAGGAGATTTTACGGGCTACACCTTC
>-|-|TRBJ2-4|TRBV2
CASSEDIAKNIQYF
TGTGCCAGCAGTGAAGACATAGCCAAAAACATTCAGTACTTC
>-|-|TRBJ2-7|TRBV6-1
CASTEQGSYEQYF
TGTGCCAGCACCGAGCAGGGGTCCTACGAGCAGTACTTC
>TRBD1|-|TRBJ1-3|TRBV29-1
CSVEESRGPGNTIYF
TGCAGCGTTGAAGAATCCAGGGGGCCGGGAAACACCATATATTTT
>-|-|TRBJ1-1|TRBV6-5
CASSYSMNTEAFF
TGTGCCAGCAGTTACTCCATGAACACTGAAGCTTTCTTT
>TRBD1|-|TRBJ1-2|TRBV7-8
CASSLGAGQGAGGYTF
TGTGCCAGCAGCTTAGGAGCTGGACAGGGGGCCGGTGGCTACACCTTC
>TRBD2|-|TRBJ2-3|TRBV10-1
CASSELLAGVDTQYF
TGCGCCAGCAGTGAGTTACTAGCGGGAGTAGATACGCAGTATTTT
>-|-|TRBJ1-2|TRBV27
CASKGDGYTF
TGTGCCAGCAAAGGGGATGGCTACACCTTC
>TRBD2|-|TRBJ2-3|TRBV6-1
CATSRTSSTDTQYF
TGTGCCACCTCTAGGACTAGTAGCACAGATACGCAGTATTTT
>-|once|TRBJ2-5|TRBV6-6
CASSYSSTDPEETQYF
TGTGCCAGCAGTTACTCCTCGACAGACCCTGAAGAGACCCAGTACTTC